This T cell receptor (beta chain) was identified during a study of blood T cell repertoires in COVID-19. This clone was picked up a small number of times. Produced via immunoSEQ multiplex PCR; TCRdb's table is partial and in-frame only. The table shows 300,000 to 350,000 clones, with 70% to 90% occurring only once. Trimming took off 0 bases at V and 6 bases at J, with 9 bases between the two ends. Germline V gives CDR1 SGDLS, CDR2 YYNGEE. This CDR3 comprises 14 residues. Participant ages covered about 18 to 100 years across about two dozen US areas. Grouping used clinical history reported by participants in a survey and questionnaire.

The clonotype originates from a woman aged 35 to 49 with acute COVID-19. The V call is TRBV9, the J call TRBJ2-2, with a weak D call TRBD2 (6 bases). The sequenced sample was PBMCs or T cells enriched from blood (not recorded which). The CDR3 DNA sequence: TGTGCCAGCAGCGTAGTTTCGGGGGCCGGGGAGCTGTTTTTT. Translated: CASSVVSGAGELFF.